A selection of T cell receptor beta chains follows, all from one sample in a study of CD8 T cells in Susac syndrome. TCRdb used MiXCR to reprocess the immunoSEQ multiplex PCR reads, holding one entry per CDR3 protein. This table holds about 200,000 distinct CDR3 sequences, about 95% found once. Sequenced sample: CD4+ T cells from PBMCs. Receptors were obtained from a human donor with multiple sclerosis. Each CDR3 is given with its conserved first and last residue. Each record gives: D gene, clone size, J gene, V gene, CDR3 DNA, CDR3 protein. The D gene is left open where the match is weak. Clone sizes are given selectively: once, few, many, or a class where the clone is expanded.

D gene: TRBD1
clone size: -
J gene: TRBJ2-3
V gene: TRBV29-1
CDR3 DNA: TGCAGCGTGGCAGGGACAGGGACCACAGATACGCAGTATTTT
CDR3 protein: CSVAGTGTTDTQYF

D gene: -
clone size: -
J gene: TRBJ1-1
V gene: TRBV5-1
CDR3 DNA: TGCGCCAGCAGCTGGGGCCCCCAGAGTATGAACACTGAAGCTTTCTTT
CDR3 protein: CASSWGPQSMNTEAFF

D gene: -
clone size: -
J gene: TRBJ2-1
V gene: TRBV3-1
CDR3 DNA: TGTGCCAGCAGCCAAATGACACTCAATGAGCAGTTCTTC
CDR3 protein: CASSQMTLNEQFF

D gene: -
clone size: -
J gene: TRBJ2-7
V gene: TRBV20-1
CDR3 DNA: TGCAGTGCCCCCTCCGGGACAACCTACGAGCAGTACTTC
CDR3 protein: CSAPSGTTYEQYF

D gene: -
clone size: -
J gene: TRBJ2-1
V gene: TRBV1
CDR3 DNA: TGCACCGCTCACAGGGAGCAGTTCTTC
CDR3 protein: CTAHREQFF

D gene: -
clone size: -
J gene: TRBJ2-5
V gene: TRBV30
CDR3 DNA: TGTGCCTGGAGTCTTGGGTCCTACCAGTCGGAGACCCAGTACTTC
CDR3 protein: CAWSLGSYQSETQYF

D gene: -
clone size: -
J gene: TRBJ1-2
V gene: TRBV20-1
CDR3 DNA: TGCAGTGCCCCCGGCCCGGGGACCTTGGGCTACACCTTC
CDR3 protein: CSAPGPGTLGYTF

D gene: -
clone size: few
J gene: TRBJ2-1
V gene: TRBV28
CDR3 DNA: TGTGCCAGCAGTTTTTACGATGAGCAGTTCTTC
CDR3 protein: CASSFYDEQFF

D gene: TRBD1
clone size: once
J gene: TRBJ2-7
V gene: TRBV19
CDR3 DNA: TGTGCCAGTAGTTTCCCGCCGGGACAGGGGGCCGACGAGCAGTACTTC
CDR3 protein: CASSFPPGQGADEQYF

D gene: -
clone size: -
J gene: TRBJ2-7
V gene: TRBV15
CDR3 DNA: TGTGCCACCAGCGGGACCTACGAGCAGTACTTC
CDR3 protein: CATSGTYEQYF

D gene: -
clone size: -
J gene: TRBJ1-2
V gene: TRBV6-2/TRBV6-3
CDR3 DNA: TGTGCCAGCAGTTACACCGTAAGAGGTGGCTACACCTTC
CDR3 protein: CASSYTVRGGYTF

D gene: TRBD2
clone size: once
J gene: TRBJ2-5
V gene: TRBV5-4
CDR3 DNA: TGTGCCAGCAGCCCGGGACTAGCGATTGTAGAGACCCAGTACTTC
CDR3 protein: CASSPGLAIVETQYF

D gene: TRBD1
clone size: -
J gene: TRBJ1-1
V gene: TRBV5-1
CDR3 DNA: TGCGCCAGCAGCTCAGGACAGGGGGGCACTGAAGCTTTCTTT
CDR3 protein: CASSSGQGGTEAFF

D gene: -
clone size: -
J gene: TRBJ2-2
V gene: TRBV19
CDR3 DNA: TGTGCCAGTGGACGGGGGAACACCGGGGAGCTGTTTTTT
CDR3 protein: CASGRGNTGELFF

D gene: TRBD1
clone size: -
J gene: TRBJ1-5
V gene: TRBV19
CDR3 DNA: TGTGCCAGTAGTATTGACAGGGGGAGCGATCAGCCCCAGCATTTT
CDR3 protein: CASSIDRGSDQPQHF

D gene: TRBD1
clone size: -
J gene: TRBJ2-3
V gene: TRBV9
CDR3 DNA: TGTGCCAGCAGCCCCCCTTCGGCCCCGACAGGGGATACGCAGTATTTT
CDR3 protein: CASSPPSAPTGDTQYF

D gene: TRBD1
clone size: -
J gene: TRBJ1-2
V gene: TRBV9
CDR3 DNA: TGTGCCAGCAGCGCAACCAGGACAGGGTCTGGCTACACCTTC
CDR3 protein: CASSATRTGSGYTF

D gene: TRBD1
clone size: -
J gene: TRBJ2-1
V gene: TRBV30
CDR3 DNA: TGTGCCTGGAGCGCGGACAGGGGACCCTACAATGAGCAGTTCTTC
CDR3 protein: CAWSADRGPYNEQFF

D gene: -
clone size: -
J gene: TRBJ1-2
V gene: TRBV20-1
CDR3 DNA: TGCAGTGCTATCCCCGGGGCGAGCTATGGCTACACCTTC
CDR3 protein: CSAIPGASYGYTF

D gene: -
clone size: -
J gene: TRBJ1-5
V gene: TRBV18
CDR3 DNA: TGTGCCAGCTCACTGGGGGGGCAGGATCAGCCCCAGCATTTT
CDR3 protein: CASSLGGQDQPQHF

D gene: -
clone size: -
J gene: TRBJ2-7
V gene: TRBV30
CDR3 DNA: TGTGCCTGGAAGTGGGGGCGGGAGCAGTACTTC
CDR3 protein: CAWKWGREQYF

D gene: -
clone size: -
J gene: TRBJ1-1
V gene: TRBV20-1
CDR3 DNA: TGCAGTGCTAAAAAGAGGACTGAAGCTTTCTTT
CDR3 protein: CSAKKRTEAFF

D gene: TRBD1
clone size: -
J gene: TRBJ1-1
V gene: TRBV5-6
CDR3 DNA: TGTGCCAGCAGCTTATGGACAGGGGTTAACCCCACTGAAGCTTTCTTT
CDR3 protein: CASSLWTGVNPTEAFF

D gene: -
clone size: -
J gene: TRBJ2-6
V gene: TRBV7-6
CDR3 DNA: TGTGCCAGCAGCCCTAGGTTGAGGGACTCTGGGGCCAACGTCCTGACTTTC
CDR3 protein: CASSPRLRDSGANVLTF

D gene: -
clone size: -
J gene: TRBJ1-1
V gene: TRBV2
CDR3 DNA: TGTGCCAGCAGCCGGCACAGAGAGTCGAACACTGAAGCTTTCTTT
CDR3 protein: CASSRHRESNTEAFF

D gene: -
clone size: -
J gene: TRBJ2-3
V gene: TRBV29-1
CDR3 DNA: TGCAGCGCCGACTGGACTTCCAGCACAGATACGCAGTATTTT
CDR3 protein: CSADWTSSTDTQYF

D gene: TRBD2
clone size: once
J gene: TRBJ2-1
V gene: TRBV19
CDR3 DNA: TGTGCCAGTAGCCGAGATGGCGGGGGGGCCAGTGAGCAGTTCTTC
CDR3 protein: CASSRDGGGASEQFF

D gene: -
clone size: -
J gene: TRBJ1-5
V gene: TRBV20-1
CDR3 DNA: TGCAGTGCTAGCCCGAGCAGGGCTGATCAGCCCCAGCATTTT
CDR3 protein: CSASPSRADQPQHF

D gene: TRBD1
clone size: -
J gene: TRBJ1-1
V gene: TRBV24-1
CDR3 DNA: TGTGCCACCAGGAGAGGAGGGGACAGGGATAACACTGAAGCTTTCTTT
CDR3 protein: CATRRGGDRDNTEAFF

D gene: -
clone size: -
J gene: TRBJ2-1
V gene: TRBV2
CDR3 DNA: TGTGCCAGTGCAGGGTTCGGCAATGAGCAGTTCTTC
CDR3 protein: CASAGFGNEQFF

D gene: -
clone size: -
J gene: TRBJ2-1
V gene: TRBV29-1
CDR3 DNA: TGCAGCGTTGACGGGGGGCATTACGATGAGCAGTTCTTC
CDR3 protein: CSVDGGHYDEQFF

D gene: TRBD2
clone size: -
J gene: TRBJ2-3
V gene: TRBV12-3/TRBV12-4
CDR3 DNA: TGTGCCAGCAGTTCCGGGACTAGCGGGGGGGCCAGGGATACGCAGTATTTT
CDR3 protein: CASSSGTSGGARDTQYF

D gene: TRBD2
clone size: -
J gene: TRBJ2-5
V gene: TRBV4-2
CDR3 DNA: TGTGCCAGCAGCCGAGAGGACACTAGCGAGAAGACCCAGTACTTC
CDR3 protein: CASSREDTSEKTQYF

D gene: TRBD2
clone size: -
J gene: TRBJ2-7
V gene: TRBV18
CDR3 DNA: TGTGCCAGCTCGACAGCAGCGGGAGAGGGCGAGCAGTACTTC
CDR3 protein: CASSTAAGEGEQYF

D gene: -
clone size: -
J gene: TRBJ2-2
V gene: TRBV20-1
CDR3 DNA: TGCAGTGCTAGAAGTTCAGGGAACACCGGGGAGCTGTTTTTT
CDR3 protein: CSARSSGNTGELFF

D gene: -
clone size: -
J gene: TRBJ1-1
V gene: TRBV30
CDR3 DNA: TGTGCCTGGGATTTATCGAACACTGAAGCTTTCTTT
CDR3 protein: CAWDLSNTEAFF

D gene: TRBD1
clone size: -
J gene: TRBJ1-3
V gene: TRBV7-9
CDR3 DNA: TGTGCCAGCAGCCATGACAGGGAAGGTGGAAACACCATATATTTT
CDR3 protein: CASSHDREGGNTIYF

D gene: TRBD2
clone size: once
J gene: TRBJ2-7
V gene: TRBV20-1
CDR3 DNA: TGCAGTGCAAGCGGGACTAGCTCCTACGAGCAGTACTTC
CDR3 protein: CSASGTSSYEQYF

D gene: -
clone size: -
J gene: TRBJ2-7
V gene: TRBV2
CDR3 DNA: TGTGCCAGCGGACCGGACAGCTACGAGCAGTACTTC
CDR3 protein: CASGPDSYEQYF

D gene: -
clone size: -
J gene: TRBJ1-5
V gene: TRBV20-1
CDR3 DNA: TGCAGTGCTAGCGGAGGGGCATCTTATCAGCCCCAGCATTTT
CDR3 protein: CSASGGASYQPQHF

D gene: TRBD2
clone size: -
J gene: TRBJ2-1
V gene: TRBV29-1
CDR3 DNA: TGCAGCTCCCAGACTAGCGGGGGCAATGAGCAGTTCTTC
CDR3 protein: CSSQTSGGNEQFF

D gene: -
clone size: -
J gene: TRBJ2-3
V gene: TRBV3-1
CDR3 DNA: TGTGCCAGCAGCCAAGAGCGGCAGATGCAGTATTTT
CDR3 protein: CASSQERQMQYF

D gene: TRBD2
clone size: -
J gene: TRBJ2-3
V gene: TRBV29-1
CDR3 DNA: TGCAGCGTTCGACTAGCGGGAGGGCCCACAGATACGCAGTATTTT
CDR3 protein: CSVRLAGGPTDTQYF

D gene: -
clone size: -
J gene: TRBJ2-3
V gene: TRBV20-1
CDR3 DNA: TGCAGTGCTGCGAAGGATACGCAGTATTTT
CDR3 protein: CSAAKDTQYF

D gene: -
clone size: -
J gene: TRBJ1-6
V gene: TRBV30
CDR3 DNA: TGTGCCTGGAGTGCTAATTCACCCCTCCACTTT
CDR3 protein: CAWSANSPLHF

D gene: -
clone size: -
J gene: TRBJ2-1
V gene: TRBV12-3/TRBV12-4
CDR3 DNA: TGTGCCAGCAGTTTCAACTGGGGCGCACATGAGCAGTTCTTC
CDR3 protein: CASSFNWGAHEQFF

D gene: -
clone size: -
J gene: TRBJ2-7
V gene: TRBV6-2/TRBV6-3
CDR3 DNA: TGTGCCAGCAGTTACAGGGTGCAGTCTGGCGAGCAGTACTTC
CDR3 protein: CASSYRVQSGEQYF

D gene: -
clone size: -
J gene: TRBJ1-2
V gene: TRBV7-3
CDR3 DNA: TGTGCCAGCAGCTTAAACGTCGTGCGGGGGGTCGGCTACACCTTC
CDR3 protein: CASSLNVVRGVGYTF

D gene: TRBD1
clone size: -
J gene: TRBJ2-7
V gene: TRBV27
CDR3 DNA: TGTGCCAGCAGCGGACAGGGATCCAGCTACGAGCAGTACTTC
CDR3 protein: CASSGQGSSYEQYF

D gene: -
clone size: once
J gene: TRBJ2-7
V gene: TRBV30
CDR3 DNA: TGTGCCTGGAGTGTAGGAGTGGGGCTCTCCTACGAGCAGTACTTC
CDR3 protein: CAWSVGVGLSYEQYF

D gene: -
clone size: -
J gene: TRBJ1-1
V gene: TRBV20-1
CDR3 DNA: TGCAGTGCTGGACGGAAGAACACTGAAGCTTTCTTT
CDR3 protein: CSAGRKNTEAFF

D gene: -
clone size: -
J gene: TRBJ2-5
V gene: TRBV27
CDR3 DNA: TGTGCCGTTAGTACGGGGGAGACCCAGTACTTC
CDR3 protein: CAVSTGETQYF